A single sample gave rise to the 30 T cell receptor beta chains below, sequenced in a study of long-term antiretroviral therapy in people with HIV. Run at survey level, the immunoSEQ assay was version v3.0. Data came from immunoSEQ multiplex PCR; TCRdb stores just in-frame clones and leaves some out. The sample lists more than 15,000 clones; roughly 94% were seen once. The source was unsorted PBMCs, collected about 6 years after starting antiretroviral therapy. These receptors all come from a woman aged 45-65 years with HIV.

This clone is judged medium-sized. The gene calls are TRBV5-1 and TRBJ1-2, with 10 positions matching TRBD1. The ends lost 3 bases at V and 7 bases at J; junction bases unmatched: 9. The germline V gene has CDR1 SGHRS and CDR2 YFSETQ. This CDR3 has 15 amino acids. CDR3 loop: CASSYSRDRGLGYTF. The DNA of the CDR3 is TGCGCCAGCAGCTACAGCCGGGACAGGGGACTTGGCTACACCTTC.

Only one count was recorded for this clone. This chain joins TRBV5-6 and TRBJ2-3; TRBD1 agrees at 7 bases. Trimming at V came to 2 bases and at J to 4 bases, leaving 4 bases not matched to a gene. Per germline, CDR1 SGHDT and CDR2 YYEEEE. The CDR3 is 14 amino acids. Here the CDR3 reads CASSFVGGADTQYF. In nucleotides, the CDR3 is TGTGCCAGCAGCTTCGTAGGGGGCGCAGATACGCAGTATTTT.

This clone qualifies as medium-sized (0.01 to 0.1%). This chain links TRBV6-4 with TRBJ1-1, with D maybe TRBD1 (5 bases). The CDR3 extends over 14 amino acids. Germline CDR1 is MRHNA and CDR2 is SNTAGT. V gave up 3 bases and J gave up 4 bases, with 12 bases separating them. The CDR3 region has the DNA TGTGCCAGCAGTGAATCCGGGACGGGCACTGAAGCTTTCTTT. Its protein product is CASSESGTGTEAFF.

The CDR3 nucleotides read TGCGCCAGCAGCTTGTTCGGGGCCCCCTACGAGCAGTACTTC. This gives the protein CASSLFGAPYEQYF. The chain combines TRBV5-1 with TRBJ2-7; D tentatively fits TRBD1 or TRBD2 (5 bases each). CDR1 is SGHRS and CDR2 is YFSETQ in the germline V gene. The CDR3 has 14 residues. Trimming took 1 base from V and 2 from J, leaving 10 bases between them.

The rearrangement uses TRBV5-1 and TRBJ2-7; 9 bases align to TRBD1. The CDR3 has 14 residues. J lost 3 bases, V lost 6 bases, and 7 bases had no gene match. Germline assignment: CDR1 SGHRS and CDR2 YFSETQ. CDR3 sequence: CASKSGTGNYEQYF. As DNA, the CDR3 is TGCGCCAGCAAGAGCGGGACAGGGAACTACGAGCAGTACTTC.

The chain uses TRBV19 and TRBJ2-5; 7 nucleotides line up with TRBD1. In germline, CDR1 is LNHDA, CDR2 SQIVND (reference sequence). The CDR3 consists of 14 residues. J was trimmed by 4 bases and V by 4 bases; bases with no gene match: 6. The DNA of the CDR3 is TGTGCCAGTAGTAAGGACAGGAGCGGAGAGACCCAGTACTTC. Its protein product is CASSKDRSGETQYF.

This clone was recorded only once. V usage is TRBV19 and J usage is TRBJ2-6, with unresolved D. The CDR3 contains 15 residues. Deletions cut 8 bases from V and 2 bases from J, with 13 bases between. The V gene's germline CDR1 is LNHDA and CDR2 SQIVND (reference sequence). The CDR3 bases are TGTGCCAGTGTCGAACCGGAGCCTGGGGCCAACGTCCTGACTTTC. Its translation is CASVEPEPGANVLTF. The complete variable domain, with remaining parts taken from reference TRBV19 and TRBJ2-6, reads DGGITQSPKYLFRKEGQNVTLSCEQNLNHDAMYWYRQDPGQGLRLIYYSQIVNDFQKGDIAEGYSVSREKKESFPLTVTSAQKNPTAFYLCASVEPEPGANVLTFGAGSRLTVL.

In this sample, this clone turned up once. The chain has TRBV6-6 and TRBJ2-1, with 9 bases fitting TRBD2. With 11 bases clipped from V and 4 bases from J, the junction kept 9 bases outside the gene matches. CDR3 length: 14 amino acids. Germline lookup yields CDR1 MNHNY and CDR2 SVGAGI (reference sequence). CDR3 DNA sequence: TGTGCCGGCATAGCGGGAGTGGGTTACAATGAGCAGTTCTTC. This codes for CAGIAGVGYNEQFF.

The chain joins TRBV6-4 to TRBJ2-3; the match to TRBD2 covers 9 bases. Germline assignment: CDR1 MRHNA and CDR2 SNTAGT. Trimming cost V 0 bases and J 0 bases; bases outside gene matches: 1. The CDR3 consists of 16 residues. As DNA, the CDR3 is TGTGCCAGCAGTGACTCGGCGGGAGGGAGCACAGATACGCAGTATTTT. This encodes CASSDSAGGSTDTQYF.

The V and J genes are TRBV6-5 and TRBJ1-4; 9 nucleotides agree with TRBD1. V shed 2 bases and J 5 bases; nucleotides not matched to a gene: 6. The CDR3 covers 16 residues. Per germline, CDR1 MNHEY and CDR2 SVGAGI. CDR3 loop: CASSYDYGTGNEKLFF. CDR3 sequence (DNA): TGTGCCAGCAGTTACGATTATGGGACAGGGAATGAAAAACTGTTTTTT.

The chain employs TRBV9 and TRBJ2-2; 11 positions match TRBD2. The CDR3 runs to 16 residues. The junction had 4 bases not matched to a gene; V was cut back by 5 bases and J by 1 base. CDR1 SGDLS and CDR2 YYNGEE come from the germline V gene. CDR3 sequence: CASRPGLAVNTGELFF. As DNA, the CDR3 is TGTGCCAGCAGACCGGGACTAGCGGTGAACACCGGGGAGCTGTTTTTT.

The V gene is TRBV7-8, the J gene TRBJ2-6; D perhaps matches TRBD1 (5 bases). V gave up 6 bases and J gave up 2 bases, with 8 bases separating them. Germline lookup yields CDR1 SGHVS and CDR2 FQNEAQ. This CDR3 spans 14 amino acids. The CDR3 region has the DNA TGTGCCAGCAGACTGACAGCTGGGGCCAACGTCCTGACTTTC. Protein sequence: CASRLTAGANVLTF.

The chain links TRBV5-4 to TRBJ2-3, with D perhaps given as TRBD1 or TRBD2 (5 bases each). CDR1 SGHNT and CDR2 YYREEE come from the germline V gene (reference sequence). Trimming pared 1 base from V and 1 base from J, leaving 13 bases between. This CDR3 has 16 residues. The CDR3 sequence is CASSLLGEGGTDTQYF. The DNA of the CDR3 is TGTGCCAGCAGCTTGCTGGGGGAAGGGGGCACAGATACGCAGTATTTT. Full variable domain (outside the CDR3, taken from reference TRBV5-4 and TRBJ2-3): ETGVTQSPTHLIKTRGQQVTLRCSSQSGHNTVSWYQQALGQGPQFIFQYYREEENGRGNFPPRFSGLQFPNYSSELNVNALELDDSALYLCASSLLGEGGTDTQYFGPGTRLTVL.

On this clone: Other DNA sequences from this sample encode an identical CDR3 as well. The chain carries TRBV6-5 and TRBJ1-5; 10 bases are shared with TRBD1. The CDR3 is 15 residues long. The ends lost 0 bases at V and 4 bases at J; junction bases unmatched: 0. The germline CDR1 and CDR2 sequences are MNHEY and SVGAGI. The CDR3 protein is CASSYSGQGNQPQHF. The CDR3 bases are TGTGCCAGCAGTTACTCGGGACAGGGGAATCAGCCCCAGCATTTT.

This chain connects TRBV4-1 to TRBJ1-2, with TRBD1 matching 7 bases. Looked up from germline, CDR1 is MGHRA and CDR2 is YSYEKL. The V gene end was trimmed by 1 base and the J gene end by 10 bases; junction bases not matched to a gene: 9. CDR3 length: 14 amino acids. The DNA for the CDR3 is TGCGCCAGCAGCCAAGCAGAACAGGGGATCCCCTACACCTTC. As protein: CASSQAEQGIPYTF.

This sequence joins TRBV5-4 and TRBJ2-1, with unresolved D. The V gene's germline CDR1 is SGHNT and CDR2 YYREEE (reference sequence). The CDR3 is made up of 16 amino acids. V was clipped by 0 bases and J by 4 bases, with 14 bases between them. The CDR3, as DNA: TGTGCCAGCAGCTTGGAAGTCTCAACCTCTTACAATGAGCAGTTCTTC. Translation: CASSLEVSTSYNEQFF.

V and J are TRBV7-9 and TRBJ2-3, with TRBD2 identical over 10 bases. V trimming: 2 bases; J trimming: 3 bases; junction bases outside the gene matches: 5. The CDR3 has 16 residues. Per the germline V gene, CDR1 is SEHNR and CDR2 is FQNEAQ (reference sequence). The DNA of the CDR3 is TGTGCCAGCAGCTTACTAGCGGGAGTAACGACAGATACGCAGTATTTT. Protein product: CASSLLAGVTTDTQYF.

In this sample, this clone turned up once. This rearrangement joins TRBV27 to TRBJ2-7; no clear D. V shed 6 bases and J shed 7 bases, with 13 bases lying between them. Germline V gene lookup returns CDR1 MNHEY and CDR2 SMNVEV (reference sequence). The CDR3 consists of 12 residues. CDR3 coding DNA: TGTGCCAGCAGCCCTAGGATGGGGGAGCAGTACTTC. Protein sequence: CASSPRMGEQYF.

V is TRBV7-2 and J is TRBJ1-1; the D gene is possibly TRBD1 (6 bases). The germline V gene has CDR1 SGHTA and CDR2 FQGNSA. V was shortened by 1 base and J by 3 bases, with 18 bases between the two germline ends. The CDR3 loop spans 17 amino acids. The CDR3: CASSLGAGDIEYTEAFF. As DNA, the CDR3 is TGTGCCAGCAGCTTAGGGGCAGGGGATATAGAGTACACTGAAGCTTTCTTT.

The genes are TRBV28 and TRBJ2-3, with TRBD2 matching over 12 bases. Germline values: CDR1 MDHEN, CDR2 SYDVKM. The CDR3 is 16 residues long. Trimming took 5 bases from V and 6 from J; bases not matched to a gene: 9. The CDR3 sequence: CASSTLAGGPGDTQYF. CDR3 coding DNA: TGTGCCAGCAGTACCCTAGCGGGAGGGCCAGGGGATACGCAGTATTTT. The full variable domain, with the rest looked up from reference TRBV28 and TRBJ2-3, is DVKVTQSSRYLVKRTGEKVFLECVQDMDHENMFWYRQDPGLGLRLIYFSYDVKMKEKGDIPEGYSVSREKKERFSLILESASTNQTSMYLCASSTLAGGPGDTQYFGPGTRLTVL.

The chain recombines TRBV6-1 with TRBJ2-1; 12 bases line up with TRBD2. The CDR3 runs to 14 residues. The germline CDR1 and CDR2 sequences are MNHNS and SASEGT. The junction had 4 bases not matched to a gene; V was cut back by 5 bases and J by 8 bases. CDR3 region: CASSRLAGVYEQFF. The CDR3 nucleotides are TGTGCCAGCAGTAGACTAGCGGGAGTGTATGAGCAGTTCTTC.

The J gene is TRBJ1-5, the V gene TRBV7-2, with D hard to call. Trimming took off 4 bases at V and 2 bases at J, with 6 bases between the two ends. The CDR3 covers 13 residues. The germline gives CDR1 SGHTA, CDR2 FQGNSA. CDR3 region: CASSSSGNQPQHF. The CDR3, as DNA: TGTGCCAGCAGCTCCTCAGGCAATCAGCCCCAGCATTTT.

The V and J genes are TRBV7-8 and TRBJ2-7; perhaps TRBD1 as D (6 bases). Trimming stripped 1 base from V and 4 bases from J, with 11 bases between. The CDR3 has 14 amino acids. Germline assignment: CDR1 SGHVS and CDR2 FQNEAQ. The chain's CDR3 is CASSLGGQLYEQYF. The CDR3 DNA reads as TGTGCCAGCAGCTTAGGTGGACAGTTGTACGAGCAGTACTTC.

This chain joins TRBV27 and TRBJ1-2, with 9 positions matching TRBD1. Unmatched junction bases numbered 11, after V lost 3 bases and J lost 0 bases. CDR3 size: 18 residues. The germline V gene has CDR1 MNHEY and CDR2 SMNVEV (reference sequence). The CDR3 DNA sequence: TGTGCCAGCAGTTTTCATCGGGACAGGGATTTTTCTAACTATGGCTACACCTTC. Residues: CASSFHRDRDFSNYGYTF.

The chain joins TRBV5-1 to TRBJ2-3; D not resolved. CDR3 length equals 15 residues. Germline V gene sequence: CDR1 SGHRS, CDR2 YFSETQ. V was trimmed by 3 bases and J by 4 bases, leaving 15 bases between them. The DNA of the CDR3 is TGCGCCAGCAGCTCCGGTGCTCGGGCCGCAGATACGCAGTATTTT. Translation gives CASSSGARAADTQYF.

The rearrangement uses TRBV9 and TRBJ2-7; the D gene is possibly TRBD2 (6 bases). The CDR3 is 14 residues long. Germline assignment: CDR1 SGDLS and CDR2 YYNGEE. Trimming shortened V by 2 bases and J by 6 bases, and 15 bases separated the two germline ends. CDR3 sequence: CASSVLSGGGEQYF. DNA for the CDR3: TGTGCCAGCAGCGTTCTTAGCGGTGGGGGCGAGCAGTACTTC.

Only a few counts were recorded for this clone. This chain uses TRBV6-5 with TRBJ2-3, with 8 positions matching TRBD1. Germline values: CDR1 MNHEY, CDR2 SVGAGI. This CDR3 spans 15 amino acids. V lost 5 bases and J lost 2; bases outside the gene matches: 6. CDR3 region: CASSKTGEITDTQYF. Written as DNA, the CDR3 is TGTGCCAGCAGTAAGACAGGGGAGATCACAGATACGCAGTATTTT.

The chain has TRBV19 and TRBJ1-1; D might be TRBD1 (5 bases). Germline V gene sequence: CDR1 LNHDA, CDR2 SQIVND (reference sequence). This CDR3 spans 16 amino acids. V lost 4 bases to trimming and J lost 1 base, with 16 bases between them. This chain's CDR3 is CASSRGRGGTNTEAFF. The CDR3 DNA reads TGTGCCAGTAGTAGGGGAAGGGGAGGGACGAACACTGAAGCTTTCTTT.

The V call is TRBV18, the J call TRBJ2-5; 10 nucleotides align to TRBD2. Looked up from germline, CDR1 is KGHSH and CDR2 is LQKENI. Trimming at V came to 4 bases and at J to 1 base, leaving 3 bases not matched to a gene. This CDR3 is 15 amino acids long. The CDR3 DNA is TGTGCCAGCTCACGACTAGCGGGTCCCCAAGAGACCCAGTACTTC. This translates into CASSRLAGPQETQYF.

The chain combines TRBV19 with TRBJ1-5; no clear D. The CDR3 has 16 amino acids. CDR1 is LNHDA and CDR2 is SQIVND in the germline V gene (reference sequence). The V gene lost 0 bases and the J gene lost 3 bases, with 12 bases spanning the gap. DNA for the CDR3: TGTGCCAGTAGTATAGATCCGACCCGATTCAATCAGCCCCAGCATTTT. Protein sequence: CASSIDPTRFNQPQHF.